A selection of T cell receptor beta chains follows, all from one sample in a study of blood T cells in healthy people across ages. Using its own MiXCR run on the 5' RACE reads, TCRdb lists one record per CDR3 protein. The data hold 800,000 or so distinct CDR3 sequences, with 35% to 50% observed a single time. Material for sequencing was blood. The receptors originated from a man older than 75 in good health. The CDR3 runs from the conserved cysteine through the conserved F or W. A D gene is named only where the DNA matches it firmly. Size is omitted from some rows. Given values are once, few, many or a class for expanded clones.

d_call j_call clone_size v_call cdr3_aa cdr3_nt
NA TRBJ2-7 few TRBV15 CATSRAAGTYEQYF TGTGCCACCAGCAGAGCAGCGGGTACGTACGAGCAGTACTTC
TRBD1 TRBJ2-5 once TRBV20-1 CSATMDRDQETQYF TGCAGTGCTACGATGGACAGGGACCAAGAGACCCAGTACTTC
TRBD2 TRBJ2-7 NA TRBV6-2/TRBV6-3 CASRREAGGKYNEQYF TGTGCCAGCAGGAGAGAAGCGGGAGGAAAGTACAATGAGCAGTACTTC
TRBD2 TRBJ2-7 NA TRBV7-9 CAGSINSGSYNEQYF TGTGCCGGCAGCATCAACAGCGGGAGCTACAATGAGCAGTACTTC
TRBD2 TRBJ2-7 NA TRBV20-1 CSAKTSGRDTEQYF TGCAGTGCTAAGACTAGCGGGAGGGACACCGAGCAGTACTTC
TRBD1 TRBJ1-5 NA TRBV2 CASSLWPGQGRQPQHF TGTGCCAGCAGTCTCTGGCCGGGACAGGGTAGACAGCCCCAGCATTTT
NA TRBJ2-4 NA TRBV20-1 CSARETGLGIQYF TGCAGTGCTAGAGAAACTGGGTTGGGCATTCAGTACTTC
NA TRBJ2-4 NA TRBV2 CARSELISAKNIQYF TGTGCCAGGAGTGAACTAATTTCGGCCAAAAACATTCAGTACTTC
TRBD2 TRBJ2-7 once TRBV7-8 CASSLEGIIGLVGGPVKYEQYF TGTGCCAGCAGCCTCGAGGGGATTATTGGACTAGTGGGAGGGCCAGTAAAATACGAGCAGTACTTC
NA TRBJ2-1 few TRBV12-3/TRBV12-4 CASSRPEGYNEQFF TGTGCCAGCAGCCGCCCTGAAGGATACAATGAGCAGTTCTTC
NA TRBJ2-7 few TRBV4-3 CASSQDVGTYEQYF TGCGCCAGCAGCCAAGATGTCGGGACCTACGAGCAGTACTTC
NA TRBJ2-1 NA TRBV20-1 CSALGLPPPEQFF TGCAGTGCATTGGGACTTCCCCCCCCCGAGCAGTTCTTC
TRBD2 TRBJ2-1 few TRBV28 CASGLAGGPFYNEQFF TGTGCCAGCGGGCTAGCGGGAGGACCTTTCTACAATGAGCAGTTCTTC
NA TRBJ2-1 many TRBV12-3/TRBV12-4 CASSFGYNEQFF TGTGCCAGCAGTTTTGGCTACAATGAGCAGTTCTTC
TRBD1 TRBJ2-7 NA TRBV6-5 CASSTGTGVGEQYF TGTGCCAGCAGTACCGGCACAGGGGTAGGTGAGCAGTACTTC
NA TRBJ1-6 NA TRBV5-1 CASSVEGLVSPLHF TGCGCCAGCAGCGTGGAGGGACTCGTTTCACCCCTCCACTTT
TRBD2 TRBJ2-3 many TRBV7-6 CASSLESGTSTDTQYF TGTGCCAGCAGCTTAGAGAGCGGGACTAGCACAGATACGCAGTATTTT
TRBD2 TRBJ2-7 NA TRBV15 CATSPTTSGVNNEQYF TGTGCCACCAGCCCGACGACTAGCGGGGTGAACAATGAGCAGTACTTC
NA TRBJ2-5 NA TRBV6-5 CASSYPGQAVQETQYF TGTGCCAGCAGTTACCCCGGTCAGGCAGTCCAAGAGACCCAGTACTTC
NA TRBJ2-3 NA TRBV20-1 CSSSSEFTDTQYF TGCAGTTCATCCAGCGAGTTCACAGATACGCAGTATTTT
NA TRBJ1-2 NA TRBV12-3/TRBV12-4 CASRSGLQALNYGYTF TGTGCCAGCAGGTCGGGACTCCAGGCTCTAAACTATGGCTACACCTTC
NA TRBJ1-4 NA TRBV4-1 CASSQVGNNEKLFF TGCGCCAGCAGCCAAGTTGGGAATAATGAAAAACTGTTTTTT
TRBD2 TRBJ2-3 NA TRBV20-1 CSASGTSGRAGADTQYF TGCAGTGCCAGCGGGACTAGCGGGAGGGCCGGGGCAGATACGCAGTATTTT
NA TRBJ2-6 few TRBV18 CASSPRGGKPRSGANVLTF TGTGCCAGCTCACCACGCGGCGGGAAACCTCGGTCTGGGGCCAACGTCCTGACTTTC
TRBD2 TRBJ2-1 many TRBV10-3 CAIRPSGGHEQFF TGTGCCATCAGACCCAGCGGGGGCCATGAGCAGTTCTTC
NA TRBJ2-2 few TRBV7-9 CASSLRDGRTGELFF TGTGCCAGCAGCTTGAGGGACGGACGCACCGGGGAGCTGTTTTTT
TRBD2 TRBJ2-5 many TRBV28 CASSSSGRTPGQTQYF TGTGCCAGCAGTTCTAGCGGGCGTACTCCAGGGCAGACCCAGTACTTC
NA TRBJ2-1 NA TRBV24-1 CASRGNNEQFF TGTGCCTCCCGGGGAAACAATGAGCAGTTCTTC
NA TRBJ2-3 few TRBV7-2 CASRRLTDTQYF TGTGCCAGCAGGAGGCTCACAGATACGCAGTATTTT
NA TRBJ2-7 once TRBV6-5 CASSYSIQTYEQYF TGTGCCAGCAGTTACTCGATCCAGACCTACGAGCAGTACTTC
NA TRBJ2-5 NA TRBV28 CASSSFGGQQRAQYF TGTGCCAGCAGTTCCTTCGGGGGACAGCAAAGGGCCCAGTACTTC
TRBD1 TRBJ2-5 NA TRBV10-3 CAISVGQGDQETQYF TGTGCCATCAGTGTCGGGCAGGGGGACCAAGAGACCCAGTACTTC
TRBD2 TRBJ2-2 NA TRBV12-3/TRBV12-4 CASSARGSGNTGELFF TGTGCCAGCAGTGCCCGCGGGAGCGGGAACACCGGGGAGCTGTTTTTT
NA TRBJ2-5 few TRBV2 CASSWGREAETQYF TGTGCCAGCAGTTGGGGTAGGGAAGCAGAGACCCAGTACTTC
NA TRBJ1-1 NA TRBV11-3 CASSQLGQNTEAFF TGTGCCAGCAGCCAACTGGGACAGAACACTGAAGCTTTCTTT
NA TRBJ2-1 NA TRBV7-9 CASSLARDGLYNEQFF TGTGCCAGCAGCTTAGCTAGAGATGGGCTCTACAATGAGCAGTTCTTC
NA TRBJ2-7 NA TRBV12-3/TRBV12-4 CASSPQYGAGGQYF TGTGCCAGCAGCCCGCAATACGGGGCGGGCGGGCAGTACTTC
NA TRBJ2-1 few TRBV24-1 CATSDATVSSSYNEQFF TGTGCCACCAGTGATGCCACAGTTTCTAGCTCCTACAATGAGCAGTTCTTC
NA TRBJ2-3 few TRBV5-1 CASSLNPALNTDTQYF TGCGCCAGCAGCTTGAACCCAGCGTTAAACACAGATACGCAGTATTTT
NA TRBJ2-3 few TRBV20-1 CSASGKGVRTDTQYF TGCAGTGCTAGTGGAAAAGGGGTCCGCACAGATACGCAGTATTTT
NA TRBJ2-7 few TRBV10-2 CASSEGPSYEQYF TGCGCCAGCAGTGAGGGGCCCTCCTACGAGCAGTACTTC
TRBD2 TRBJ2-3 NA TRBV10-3 CAISETGGMGDTQYF TGTGCCATCAGTGAGACGGGAGGGATGGGAGATACGCAGTATTTT
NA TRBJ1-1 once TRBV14 CASSQKNTEAFF TGTGCCAGCAGCCAAAAGAACACTGAAGCTTTCTTT
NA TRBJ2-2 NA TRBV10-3 CAISEDSTLTGELFF TGTGCCATCAGCGAGGACTCAACCCTCACCGGGGAGCTGTTTTTT
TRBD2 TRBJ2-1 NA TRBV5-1 CASSLDGLAKGDEQFF TGCGCCAGCAGCTTGGATGGACTAGCGAAGGGTGATGAGCAGTTCTTC
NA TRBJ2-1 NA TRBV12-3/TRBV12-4 CASSPTGTTYNEQFF TGTGCCAGCAGCCCAACAGGGACTACCTACAATGAGCAGTTCTTC
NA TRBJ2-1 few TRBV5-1 CASSLVSGINNEQFF TGCGCCAGCAGCTTGGTCTCGGGTATCAACAATGAGCAGTTCTTC
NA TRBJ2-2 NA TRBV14 CASSRGLQSTGELFF TGTGCCAGCAGCCGAGGCCTTCAGTCCACCGGGGAGCTGTTTTTT
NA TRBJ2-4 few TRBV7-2 CASSLAQTRGIQYF TGTGCCAGCAGCTTAGCGCAGACCAGGGGCATTCAGTACTTC
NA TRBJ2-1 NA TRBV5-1 CASSLVATRRSYNEQFF TGCGCCAGCAGCTTGGTAGCGACCCGACGCTCCTACAATGAGCAGTTCTTC
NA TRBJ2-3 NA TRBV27 CASSLFRTDTQYF TGTGCCAGCAGTCTGTTTCGCACAGATACGCAGTATTTT